Shown below are 20 T cell receptor beta chains from a single sample sequenced in a study of graft-versus-host responses after intestinal transplantation. Here immunoSEQ multiplex PCR was the method, and the copy in TCRdb shows in-frame clones only, minus some. The table lists under 20,000 clones, around 39% of them singletons. The material sequenced was alloreactive CD4+ T cells from a mixed lymphocyte reaction culture, taken before intestinal transplant. Documented subset: CFSE-low proliferating T cells sorted from approximately 6-day pre-transplant mixed lymphocyte reaction (GvH or HvG direction). The receptors derive from a human patient who received an intestinal transplant.

This chain uses TRBV11-2 with TRBJ1-6; no reliable D call. The V gene's germline CDR1 is SGHAT and CDR2 FQNNGV. V shed 2 bases and J shed 7 bases, with 9 bases lying between them. The length of the CDR3 is 14 residues. The CDR3 spells CASSLWEGNSPLHF. CDR3 coding DNA: TGTGCCAGCAGCTTATGGGAGGGCAATTCACCCCTCCACTTT.

The chain uses TRBV2 and TRBJ2-3; the D is unclear. Germline lookup yields CDR1 SNHLY and CDR2 FYNNEI. CDR3 length: 14 residues. V lost 7 bases to trimming and J lost 2 bases, with 13 bases between them. CDR3 nucleotide sequence: TGTGCCAGCAAGGTCAGCGAAGTCACAGATACGCAGTATTTT. This sequence encodes CASKVSEVTDTQYF.

The chain joins TRBV2 to TRBJ2-7, with D unresolved. The V and J ends lost 3 bases and 0 bases respectively, with 15 bases between them. The germline V gene encodes CDR1 SNHLY and CDR2 FYNNEI. CDR3 length: 16 residues. This CDR3 reads CASSEGLRIPSYEQYF. CDR3 coding DNA: TGTGCCAGCAGTGAGGGCCTCAGGATCCCCTCCTACGAGCAGTACTTC. Full variable domain (remainder filled in from reference TRBV2 and TRBJ2-7): EPEVTQTPSHQVTQMGQEVILRCVPISNHLYFYWYRQILGQKVEFLVSFYNNEISEKSEIFDDQFSVERPDGSNFTLKIRSTKLEDSAMYFCASSEGLRIPSYEQYFGPGTRLTVT.

In its sample, this clone was seen a few times. The chain combines TRBV5-5 with TRBJ1-1; 12 bases are shared with TRBD1. From germline, CDR1 is SGHKS and CDR2 YYEKEE (reference sequence). The trim removed 4 bases at V and 10 bases at J, leaving 8 bases unmatched. The CDR3 has 14 residues. The CDR3: CASSPLGTGGVAFF. CDR3 sequence (DNA): TGTGCCAGCAGCCCTCTTGGGACAGGGGGCGTAGCTTTCTTT.

V gene TRBV19 combines with J gene TRBJ1-5; 9 nucleotides agree with TRBD1. CDR1 and CDR2 (germline): LNHDA, SQIVND (reference sequence). The CDR3 has 13 amino acids. V trimming: 10 bases; J trimming: 6 bases; junction bases outside the gene matches: 7. Here the CDR3 DNA reads TGTGCCATAGGGGACAGGGCCCGTCAGCCCCAGCATTTT. As protein: CAIGDRARQPQHF.

The CDR3 here is CASSIGGTYAGELFF. The CDR3 region has the DNA TGTGCCAGTAGTATAGGGGGGACTTATGCCGGGGAGCTGTTTTTT. The V gene is TRBV19, the J gene TRBJ2-2, with TRBD2 as a possible D gene (6 bases). CDR3 length equals 15 residues. V dropped 1 base and J dropped 6 bases, with 12 bases sitting between them. In germline, CDR1 is LNHDA, CDR2 SQIVND (reference sequence). Full variable domain (missing parts from reference TRBV19 and TRBJ2-2): DGGITQSPKYLFRKEGQNVTLSCEQNLNHDAMYWYRQDPGQGLRLIYYSQIVNDFQKGDIAEGYSVSREKKESFPLTVTSAQKNPTAFYLCASSIGGTYAGELFFGEGSRLTVL.

This rearrangement joins TRBV18 to TRBJ1-3; D is unresolved. The CDR3 spans 15 residues. The V end was cut by 6 bases, the J end by 0 bases, with 12 bases between. Germline lookup yields CDR1 KGHSH and CDR2 LQKENI. CDR3 protein: CASSQRSFSGNTIYF. The CDR3 bases are TGTGCCAGCTCCCAGCGTTCCTTCTCTGGAAACACCATATATTTT.

In nucleotides, the CDR3 is TGTGCCAGCAGCCAAGATTGGAAGTCGGTACGAACTAATGAAAAACTGTTTTTT. Protein product: CASSQDWKSVRTNEKLFF. The rearrangement uses TRBV4-2 and TRBJ1-4; no reliable D call. Deletions cut 0 bases from V and 1 base from J, with 15 bases between. CDR3 size: 18 residues. The germline V gene has CDR1 LGHNA and CDR2 YNFKEQ.

The V call is TRBV7-8, the J call TRBJ1-1; D is possibly TRBD1 (5 bases). The CDR3 is 15 residues long. Germline CDR1 SGHVS, CDR2 FQNEAQ. Deletions cut 2 bases from V and 0 bases from J, with 10 bases between. CDR3 amino acids: CASSLSGTVNTEAFF. In DNA, the CDR3 is TGTGCCAGCAGCTTATCCGGGACGGTGAACACTGAAGCTTTCTTT.

This sequence joins TRBV19 and TRBJ2-7; no reliable D call. Germline loops: CDR1 LNHDA, CDR2 SQIVND (reference sequence). Trimming stripped 1 base from V and 0 bases from J, with 4 bases between. The CDR3 sequence is 13 residues long. The DNA for the CDR3 is TGTGCCAGTAGTATAGGGGGCTCCTACGAGCAGTACTTC. Its translation: CASSIGGSYEQYF.

This chain uses TRBV5-8 with TRBJ1-1, with D perhaps matching TRBD1 (5 bases). This CDR3 has 15 residues. The V gene lost 2 bases and the J gene lost 1 base, with 12 bases spanning the gap. Germline V gives CDR1 SGHTS, CDR2 YDEGEE. CDR3 amino acids: CASSFAGASNTEAFF. In DNA, the CDR3 is TGTGCCAGCAGCTTTGCTGGGGCTTCGAACACTGAAGCTTTCTTT. The whole variable domain, remainder taken from reference TRBV5-8 and TRBJ1-1, is EAGVTQSPTHLIKTRGQQATLRCSPISGHTSVYWYQQALGLGLQFLLWYDEGEERNRGNFPPRFSGRQFPNYSSELNVNALELEDSALYLCASSFAGASNTEAFFGQGTRLTVV.

This clone has just a few counts. J is TRBJ2-7 and V is TRBV5-6; possible D gene TRBD1, 5 bases. With 0 bases removed from V and 3 bases from J, the gap between germline ends came to 16 bases. Per germline, CDR1 SGHDT and CDR2 YYEEEE. The length of the CDR3 is 16 residues. The CDR3 bases are TGTGCCAGCAGCTTGGGGCCGACAAGGCAGGGCTACGAGCAGTACTTC. It codes for CASSLGPTRQGYEQYF.

This clone appeared a few times. The rearrangement joins TRBV4-1 to TRBJ2-5, with TRBD2 matching 11 bases. Germline V lookup: CDR1 MGHRA, CDR2 YSYEKL. V shed 1 base and J 2 bases; nucleotides not matched to a gene: 0. The CDR3 loop spans 15 amino acids. The CDR3 is CASSQGLAGQETQYF. CDR3 DNA: TGCGCCAGCAGCCAAGGACTAGCGGGGCAAGAGACCCAGTACTTC.

The V and J genes are TRBV19 and TRBJ2-1, with TRBD2 identical over 15 bases. CDR3 size: 14 residues. The J segment lost 10 bases and the V segment lost 9 bases, leaving 7 bases of the junction unmatched. Germline CDR1 and CDR2: LNHDA and SQIVND (reference sequence). CDR3 in DNA: TGTGCCAGCGGCCCGGGACTAGCGGGGGGCGAGCAGTTCTTC. This codes for CASGPGLAGGEQFF.

This clone was picked up a small number of times. The rearrangement links TRBV21-1 to TRBJ1-2; TRBD1 is the table's D call, not checked against the DNA. TRBV21-1 has pseudogene status. The CDR3 totals 17 residues. The CDR3 protein is CASSKQGATQKLYGYTF. The CDR3 DNA follows: TGTGCCAGCAGCAAACAGGGGGCTACCCAAAAACTCTATGGCTACACCTTC.

Only a few counts were recorded for this clone. The conserved closing phenylalanine or tryptophan is absent in this CDR3, likely reflecting a read error. The DNA is left out, because the CDR3 cannot be placed on it with certainty; the CDR3 is given as TCRdb lists it. The rearrangement links TRBV30 to TRBJ2-7. The CDR3 is made up of 14 amino acids, end residues included. Germline V gene lookup returns CDR1 GTSNPN and CDR2 SVGIG (reference sequence). The CDR3 loop reads CAWSVRGGAPRKCY.

As for this clone: The same CDR3 arises from other DNA sequences in this sample as well. The rearrangement joins TRBV9 to TRBJ1-1; D might be TRBD1 (5 bases). Germline V gene sequence: CDR1 SGDLS, CDR2 YYNGEE. V lost 0 bases, J lost 1 base, and 7 bases lay in between. This CDR3 has 14 residues. CDR3 sequence reads: CASSVAGGNTEAFF. DNA for the CDR3: TGTGCCAGCAGCGTAGCTGGGGGGAACACTGAAGCTTTCTTT.

This clone was counted only a few times. In DNA, the CDR3 is TGTGCCAGTAGTAATACAGGGGCAGGGGCCAACGTCCTGACTTTC. This translates into CASSNTGAGANVLTF. The rearrangement joins TRBV19 to TRBJ2-6, with 7 bases lining up with TRBD1. Trimming removed 4 bases from V and 4 bases from J; junction bases left unmatched: 4. From germline, CDR1 is LNHDA and CDR2 SQIVND (reference sequence). CDR3 length: 15 amino acids.

The chain couples TRBV2 to TRBJ2-6; D is unresolved. The length of the CDR3 is 14 residues. The germline V gene has CDR1 SNHLY and CDR2 FYNNEI. The ends were cut back, 8 bases at V and 0 bases at J, with 8 bases in the middle. CDR3 sequence (DNA): TGTGCCAGCGGAACTTTCTCTGGGGCCAACGTCCTGACTTTC. Residues: CASGTFSGANVLTF.

A few counts support this clone. The chain has TRBV7-9 and TRBJ2-7; a weak D match, TRBD1 (6 bases). In germline, CDR1 is SEHNR, CDR2 FQNEAQ (reference sequence). This CDR3 is 14 amino acids long. The ends were cut back, 1 base at V and 5 bases at J, with 12 bases in the middle. The CDR3 region has the DNA TGTGCCAGCAGCTTAGGCAGGGGTTACCACGAGCAGTACTTC. Protein: CASSLGRGYHEQYF.